This TCR beta chain emerged from a study of cytomegalovirus exposure and HLA in healthy donors. Use of 60 Vbeta and 13 Jbeta primers characterized the PCR. The method was immunoSEQ multiplex PCR; TCRdb's version includes in-frame clones alone and lacks a portion of them. The sample gives about 190,000 clones, roughly 80% of which show up once; around 3.7% is in the top ten. Regarding this clone: Its target is unknown.

The length of the CDR3 is 14 residues. CDR1 is MNHEY, CDR2 SMNVEV, per germline (reference sequence). J lost 5 bases, V lost 8 bases, and 6 bases had no gene match. Findings of the study overall: The sole available immune exposure information was CMV serostatus. There were several of the most significant clusters that appeared linked to common viral pathogens in a later analysis. When analyzed later, a missense DCLRE1C variant was found to be linked to TCR beta V- and J-gene trimming.

This clonotype was obtained from a man between 35 and 55 years old in good health and CMV-seropositive. The sample was PBMCs. This chain uses TRBV27 with TRBJ2-5; TRBD1 matches 12 bases. The CDR3 here is CASAGTGGDETQYF. Written as DNA, the CDR3 is TGTGCCAGCGCTGGGACAGGGGGCGATGAGACCCAGTACTTC.